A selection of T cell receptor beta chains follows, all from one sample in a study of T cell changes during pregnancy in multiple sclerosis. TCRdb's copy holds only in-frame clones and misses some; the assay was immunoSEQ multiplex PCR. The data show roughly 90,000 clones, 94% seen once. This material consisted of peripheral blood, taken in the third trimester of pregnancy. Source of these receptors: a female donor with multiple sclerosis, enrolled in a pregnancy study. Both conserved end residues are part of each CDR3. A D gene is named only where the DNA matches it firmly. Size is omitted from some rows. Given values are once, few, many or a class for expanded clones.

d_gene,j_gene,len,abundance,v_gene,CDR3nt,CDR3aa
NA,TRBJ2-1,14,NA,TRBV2,TGTGCCAGCAGTGTGGACTCAAGTCGTAATGAGCAGTTCTTC,CASSVDSSRNEQFF
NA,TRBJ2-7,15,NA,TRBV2,TGTGCCAGCAGTGAACAGGGAGGCGAGCGGCACGAGCAGTACTTC,CASSEQGGERHEQYF
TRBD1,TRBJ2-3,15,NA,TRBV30,TGTGCCTGGATGACGGGACAGGGAGGTACAGATACGCAGTATTTT,CAWMTGQGGTDTQYF
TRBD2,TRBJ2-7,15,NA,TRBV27,TGTGCCAGCAGCCCCGGGACTAGCGGGTTCTACGAGCAGTACTTC,CASSPGTSGFYEQYF
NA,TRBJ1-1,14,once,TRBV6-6,TGTGCCAGCAACTACAGGTTAGGGAACACTGAAGCTTTCTTT,CASNYRLGNTEAFF
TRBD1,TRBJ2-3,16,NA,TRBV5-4,TGTGCCAGCAGCCCCCGGACAGGGACGGACACAGATACGCAGTATTTT,CASSPRTGTDTDTQYF
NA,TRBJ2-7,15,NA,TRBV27,TGTGCCAGCAGTCTATCCGGTGACACCGCCTACGAGCAGTACTTC,CASSLSGDTAYEQYF
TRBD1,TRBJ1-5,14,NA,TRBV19,TGTGCCAGTATCCACAGGGGGTCCGATCAGCCCCAGCATTTT,CASIHRGSDQPQHF
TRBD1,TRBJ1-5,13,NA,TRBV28,TGTGCCAGCAGCTCCGGGACAGTTCAGCCCCAGCATTTT,CASSSGTVQPQHF
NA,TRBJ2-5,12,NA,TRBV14,TGTGCCAGCAGCCGTCCCCGGGAGACCCAGTACTTC,CASSRPRETQYF
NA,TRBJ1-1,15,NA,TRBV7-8,TGTGCCAGCAGGTTGAAGCGGGGGATGAACACTGAAGCTTTCTTT,CASRLKRGMNTEAFF
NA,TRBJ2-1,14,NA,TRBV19,TGTGCCAGTAGTATTCGGGGTTCCTACAATGAGCAGTTCTTC,CASSIRGSYNEQFF
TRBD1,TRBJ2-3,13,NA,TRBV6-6,TGTGCCAGCTCGACAGGGATCACAGATACGCAGTATTTT,CASSTGITDTQYF